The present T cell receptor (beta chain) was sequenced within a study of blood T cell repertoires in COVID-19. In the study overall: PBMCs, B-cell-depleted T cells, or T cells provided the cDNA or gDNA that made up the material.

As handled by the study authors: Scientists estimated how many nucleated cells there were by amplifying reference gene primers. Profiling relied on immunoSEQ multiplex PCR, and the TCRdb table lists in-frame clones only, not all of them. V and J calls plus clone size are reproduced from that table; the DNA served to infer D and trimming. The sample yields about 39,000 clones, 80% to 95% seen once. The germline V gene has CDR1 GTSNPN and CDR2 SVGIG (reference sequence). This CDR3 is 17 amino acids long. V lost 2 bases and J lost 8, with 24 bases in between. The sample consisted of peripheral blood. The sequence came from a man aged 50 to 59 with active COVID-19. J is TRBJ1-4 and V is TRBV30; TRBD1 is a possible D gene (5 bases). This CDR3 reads CAWSPLGQEWNHEKLFF. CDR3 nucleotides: TGTGCCTGGAGTCCCTTGGGGCAGGAATGGAATCACGAAAAACTGTTTTTT. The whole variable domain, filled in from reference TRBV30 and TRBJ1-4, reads SQTIHQWPATLVQPVGSPLSLECTVEGTSNPNLYWYRQAAGRGLQLLFYSVGIGQISSEVPQNLSASRPQDRQFILSSKKLLLSDSGFYLCAWSPLGQEWNHEKLFFGSGTQLSVL.